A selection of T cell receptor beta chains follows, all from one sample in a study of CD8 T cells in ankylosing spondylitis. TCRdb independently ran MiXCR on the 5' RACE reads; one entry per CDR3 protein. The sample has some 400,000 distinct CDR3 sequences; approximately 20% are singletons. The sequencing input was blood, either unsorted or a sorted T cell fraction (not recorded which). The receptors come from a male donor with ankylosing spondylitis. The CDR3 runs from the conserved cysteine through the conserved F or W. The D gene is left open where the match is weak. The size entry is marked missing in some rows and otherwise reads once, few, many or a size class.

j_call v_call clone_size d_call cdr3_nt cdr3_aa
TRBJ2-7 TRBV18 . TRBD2 TGTGCCAGCTCAAGGTCCGGACTAGCGACTCCCTACGAGCAGTACTTC CASSRSGLATPYEQYF
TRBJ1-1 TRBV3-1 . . TGTGCCAGCAGCCCCCAGGTGGGAGGCACTGAAGCTTTCTTT CASSPQVGGTEAFF
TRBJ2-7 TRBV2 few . TGTGCCAGCACCCGGGACCGAGAGTGGGAGCAGTACTTC CASTRDREWEQYF
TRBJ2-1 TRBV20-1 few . TGCAGCCTCTATATATCTTACAATGAGCAGTTCTTC CSLYISYNEQFF
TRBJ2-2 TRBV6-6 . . TGTGCCAGCAGTACCATTCCCGGGGAGCTGTTTTTT CASSTIPGELFF
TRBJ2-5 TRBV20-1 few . TGCAGTGCTCAGTGGGGGCTTGAACGAGAGACCCAGTACTTC CSAQWGLERETQYF
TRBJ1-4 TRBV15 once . TGTGCCACCAGCAGGGCATTACTTGCAACTAATGAAAAACTGTTTTTT CATSRALLATNEKLFF
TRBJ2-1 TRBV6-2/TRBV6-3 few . TGTGCCAGCAGTCGACAGGGAGGGTCCTACAATGAGCAGTTCTTC CASSRQGGSYNEQFF
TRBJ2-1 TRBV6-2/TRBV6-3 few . TGTGCCAGCAACGGGCTAGGGTCCTACAATGAGCAGTTCTTC CASNGLGSYNEQFF
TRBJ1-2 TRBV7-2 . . TGTGCCAGCAGCTTAGCGCCGGCAGGGAGGAACTATGGCTACACCTTC CASSLAPAGRNYGYTF
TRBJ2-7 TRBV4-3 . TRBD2 TGCGCCAGCAGCTTCGGGGGGGGTAGGGCCTACGAGCAGTACTTC CASSFGGGRAYEQYF
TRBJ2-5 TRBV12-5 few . TGTGCTAGTGGTTTGCCAGGTGGGGAAGAGACCCAGTACTTC CASGLPGGEETQYF
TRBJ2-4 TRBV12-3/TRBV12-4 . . TGTGCCAGCCTAGCCTCGGGGGCCCCTGGAGCCAAAAACATTCAGTACTTC CASLASGAPGAKNIQYF
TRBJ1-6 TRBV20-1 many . TGCAGTGCGAAGGTCCAACGGGCGTCTTCACCCCTCCACTTT CSAKVQRASSPLHF
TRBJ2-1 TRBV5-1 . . TGCGCCAGCAGCTTGGCAGGCTATTCCTACAATGAGCAGTTCTTC CASSLAGYSYNEQFF
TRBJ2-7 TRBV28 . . TGTGCCAGCAAAGTCTCTCAGGGGGGAAGCTACGAGCAGTACTTC CASKVSQGGSYEQYF
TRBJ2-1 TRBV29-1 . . TGCAGCGCTCTCACAGGGTGGAAATCCTACAATGAGCAGTTCTTC CSALTGWKSYNEQFF
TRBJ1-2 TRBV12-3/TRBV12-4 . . TGTGCCAGCAGTCCACAGGTCGCCTACACCTTC CASSPQVAYTF
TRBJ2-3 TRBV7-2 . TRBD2 TGTGCCAGCAGCTTAAGACTAGCGGCTAGCACAGATACGCAGTATTTT CASSLRLAASTDTQYF
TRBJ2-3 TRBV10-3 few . TGTGCCATCAGTGATCCCGGGGGAGATACGCAGTATTTT CAISDPGGDTQYF
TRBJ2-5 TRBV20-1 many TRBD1 TGCAGTGCTAGGACAGGGGCTCAAGAGACCCAGTACTTC CSARTGAQETQYF
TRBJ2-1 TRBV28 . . TGTGCCAGCATTCTCTCTCCGGGACGAGTTGGGAATGAGCAGTTCTTC CASILSPGRVGNEQFF
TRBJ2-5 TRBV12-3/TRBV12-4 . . TGTGCCAGCAGTGAGACCGTGGAGACCCAGTACTTC CASSETVETQYF
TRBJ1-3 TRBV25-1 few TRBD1 TGTGCCAGGGGGGACAGGGAGGTGATGTCCTCCGGAAACACCATATATTTT CARGDREVMSSGNTIYF
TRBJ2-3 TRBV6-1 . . TGTGCCAGCGCCAGGGCGGCCCCTAGCACAGATACGCAGTATTTT CASARAAPSTDTQYF
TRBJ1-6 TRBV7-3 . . TGTGCCAGCAGCTTAACGCCGCTTATTCCACCCCTCCACTTT CASSLTPLIPPLHF